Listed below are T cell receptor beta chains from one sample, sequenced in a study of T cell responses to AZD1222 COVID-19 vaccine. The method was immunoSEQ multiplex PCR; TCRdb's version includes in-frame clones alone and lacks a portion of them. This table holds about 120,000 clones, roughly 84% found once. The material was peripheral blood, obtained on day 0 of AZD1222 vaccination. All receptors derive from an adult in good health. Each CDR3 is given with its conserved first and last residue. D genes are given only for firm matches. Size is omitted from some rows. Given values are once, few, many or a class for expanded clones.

DNA: TGTGCCAGCAGTTTATCGGGCGGAGGCACTGAAGCTTTCTTT
CDR3: CASSLSGGGTEAFF
D: .
J: TRBJ1-1
length: 14
V: TRBV27
size: .

DNA: TGTGCCAGCAGTTTAAGGGAGTTCCGGGCTTTCTTT
CDR3: CASSLREFRAFF
D: .
J: TRBJ1-1
length: 12
V: TRBV28
size: .

DNA: TGTGCCAGCAGCGGGACCCCAACGGGTGAAAAACTGTTTTTT
CDR3: CASSGTPTGEKLFF
D: .
J: TRBJ1-4
length: 14
V: TRBV5-4
size: .

DNA: TGCGCCAGCAGCCAAGAGAGCGCCCGGCCCCTCGGGGAGCTGTTTTTT
CDR3: CASSQESARPLGELFF
D: .
J: TRBJ2-2
length: 16
V: TRBV4-1
size: few

DNA: TGTGCCAGCAGTTACTCGGCTAGCGGCTACAATGAGCAGTTCTTC
CDR3: CASSYSASGYNEQFF
D: TRBD2
J: TRBJ2-1
length: 15
V: TRBV6-5
size: .

DNA: TGTGCCAGCAGTGGTGGGACTAGCGGGCTCCGCTCCTACAATGAGCAGTTCTTC
CDR3: CASSGGTSGLRSYNEQFF
D: TRBD2
J: TRBJ2-1
length: 18
V: TRBV25-1
size: .

DNA: TGTGCCAGCAACCAACAGGGTCCTAATTCACCCCTCCACTTT
CDR3: CASNQQGPNSPLHF
D: .
J: TRBJ1-6
length: 14
V: TRBV27
size: once

DNA: TGCGCCAGCAGCCAAACCCCCCCACGGGGCTACACCTTC
CDR3: CASSQTPPRGYTF
D: .
J: TRBJ1-2
length: 13
V: TRBV4-1
size: .

DNA: TGTGCCAGCACCCTAGGAGGGACAGGGGACTACGAGCAGTACTTC
CDR3: CASTLGGTGDYEQYF
D: TRBD1
J: TRBJ2-7
length: 15
V: TRBV28
size: .

DNA: TGTGCCAGCAGCTTAATAGTTGTAGGGTCAGATACGCAGTATTTT
CDR3: CASSLIVVGSDTQYF
D: .
J: TRBJ2-3
length: 15
V: TRBV7-3
size: .

DNA: TGTGCCAGCAGCCCCGTGGGGGCCAACGTCCTGACTTTC
CDR3: CASSPVGANVLTF
D: .
J: TRBJ2-6
length: 13
V: TRBV6-5
size: .

DNA: TGTGCCAGCGCCGCTACGACCCGGTACGAGCAGTACTTC
CDR3: CASAATTRYEQYF
D: .
J: TRBJ2-7
length: 13
V: TRBV6-5
size: few

DNA: TGTGCCAGCAGCTTATTCGGATCGGTGGGCACTGAAGCTTTCTTT
CDR3: CASSLFGSVGTEAFF
D: .
J: TRBJ1-1
length: 15
V: TRBV7-3
size: .

DNA: TGTGCCAGCAGTTACTCAGAGGCACAGAATGAAAAACTGTTTTTT
CDR3: CASSYSEAQNEKLFF
D: .
J: TRBJ1-4
length: 15
V: TRBV6-5
size: .

DNA: TGTGCCAGCAGTTCAACAGGGGGCGACTGGAGAGAGCAGTACTTC
CDR3: CASSSTGGDWREQYF
D: TRBD1
J: TRBJ2-7
length: 15
V: TRBV5-6
size: .

DNA: TGCAGCGTTGATTCGGGGAGGGGCGGGGGAAACACCATATATTTT
CDR3: CSVDSGRGGGNTIYF
D: .
J: TRBJ1-3
length: 15
V: TRBV29-1
size: .

DNA: TGTGCCAGCAGGGCGAACACCGGGGAGCTGTTTTTT
CDR3: CASRANTGELFF
D: .
J: TRBJ2-2
length: 12
V: TRBV27
size: .

DNA: TGTGCCAGCAGTTTATGGGAGGGGCTTCGAAAGGAAAAACTGTTTTTT
CDR3: CASSLWEGLRKEKLFF
D: .
J: TRBJ1-4
length: 16
V: TRBV28
size: .

DNA: TGTGCCAGCAGTTTATTTTCCTCGACAGGGGAGGTAGATGGCTACACCTTC
CDR3: CASSLFSSTGEVDGYTF
D: TRBD1
J: TRBJ1-2
length: 17
V: TRBV28
size: .

DNA: TGCGCCAGCAGCTTGGTGGGCTCCGGGACCTCCTATGGCTACACCTTC
CDR3: CASSLVGSGTSYGYTF
D: .
J: TRBJ1-2
length: 16
V: TRBV5-1
size: .

DNA: TGTGCCTGGAGCACAGGGATCTATGGCTACACCTTC
CDR3: CAWSTGIYGYTF
D: .
J: TRBJ1-2
length: 12
V: TRBV30
size: .

DNA: TGTGCCAGCAGTGATGGGGGGACTGCTGTTTTTAACTATGGCTACACCTTC
CDR3: CASSDGGTAVFNYGYTF
D: .
J: TRBJ1-2
length: 17
V: TRBV28
size: .

DNA: TGTGCCAGCAGCCCCGGTGCAGGGTATGAGCAGTTCTTC
CDR3: CASSPGAGYEQFF
D: .
J: TRBJ2-1
length: 13
V: TRBV3-1/TRBV3-2
size: once

DNA: TGTGCCAGCAGCCGGGGGCTAGTGGGAGCGACAGATACGCAGTATTTT
CDR3: CASSRGLVGATDTQYF
D: .
J: TRBJ2-3
length: 16
V: TRBV7-3
size: .

DNA: TGTGCCAGCAGCTTATGGACCGGAAGACTAGCCAAAAACATTCAGTACTTC
CDR3: CASSLWTGRLAKNIQYF
D: .
J: TRBJ2-4
length: 17
V: TRBV13
size: .

DNA: TGCGCCAGCAGCTTGGACTCGGACGGACGTAGTGAAGCTTTCTTT
CDR3: CASSLDSDGRSEAFF
D: .
J: TRBJ1-1
length: 15
V: TRBV5-1
size: .

DNA: TGTGCCATCAGGGGGACGACAGGGGGTGACTCTGGGGCCAACGTCCTGACTTTC
CDR3: CAIRGTTGGDSGANVLTF
D: TRBD1
J: TRBJ2-6
length: 18
V: TRBV10-3
size: .

DNA: TGTGCCAGCAGCTCGTGGACAGGCCTGAACACTGAAGCTTTCTTT
CDR3: CASSSWTGLNTEAFF
D: TRBD1
J: TRBJ1-1
length: 15
V: TRBV7-8
size: .

DNA: TGTGCCAGCAGTTTTATAAGATGGGACAGCTCTGGAAACACCATATATTTT
CDR3: CASSFIRWDSSGNTIYF
D: TRBD1
J: TRBJ1-3
length: 17
V: TRBV28
size: .

DNA: TGTGCCAGCAGTATCACAGATACGCAGTATTTT
CDR3: CASSITDTQYF
D: .
J: TRBJ2-3
length: 11
V: TRBV28
size: .

DNA: TGTGCCAGCAGTTACAGGGCCTACGAGCAGTACTTC
CDR3: CASSYRAYEQYF
D: .
J: TRBJ2-7
length: 12
V: TRBV28
size: .

DNA: TGTGCCAGCAGCCAATTGGGGACAGCGGGATCTGGAAACACCATATATTTT
CDR3: CASSQLGTAGSGNTIYF
D: TRBD1
J: TRBJ1-3
length: 17
V: TRBV4-2
size: .

DNA: TGTGCCAGCAGTGACCTGGGGCTTCAGAATAATTCACCCCTCCACTTT
CDR3: CASSDLGLQNNSPLHF
D: .
J: TRBJ1-6
length: 16
V: TRBV28
size: .

DNA: TGTGCCAGCAGCACCCGACAGGGTACGGATCGTAACACCATATATTTT
CDR3: CASSTRQGTDRNTIYF
D: TRBD1
J: TRBJ1-3
length: 16
V: TRBV7-9
size: once

DNA: TGTGCCAGCTCCCCCGGACAGGGGGCGAACTCACCCCTCCACTTT
CDR3: CASSPGQGANSPLHF
D: TRBD1
J: TRBJ1-6
length: 15
V: TRBV18
size: once

DNA: TGTGCCAGTGGACCGAGGAGGAAAGGATGGACTGAAGCTTTCTTT
CDR3: CASGPRRKGWTEAFF
D: .
J: TRBJ1-1
length: 15
V: TRBV19
size: few

DNA: TGTGCCAGCAGTTACTCGAGTGGGGCGGAGCAGTTCTTC
CDR3: CASSYSSGAEQFF
D: .
J: TRBJ2-1
length: 13
V: TRBV6-6
size: medium-sized

DNA: TGTGCCAGGCTTAGCGGGGCGTGCACCGGGGAGCTGTTTTTT
CDR3: CARLSGACTGELFF
D: TRBD2
J: TRBJ2-2
length: 14
V: TRBV5-3
size: .

DNA: TGCGCCAGCAGCTTCGTGGTGAGTAGAAGCTCTGGGGCCAACGTCCTGACTTTC
CDR3: CASSFVVSRSSGANVLTF
D: .
J: TRBJ2-6
length: 18
V: TRBV5-1
size: .

DNA: TGTGCCAGTAGTATAGTATGGCGCCAGAGATCCTCTGGAAACACCATATATTTT
CDR3: CASSIVWRQRSSGNTIYF
D: .
J: TRBJ1-3
length: 18
V: TRBV19
size: .

DNA: TGTGCCAGTAGTATTGGGGAGATACCAAATTCACCCCTCCACTTT
CDR3: CASSIGEIPNSPLHF
D: .
J: TRBJ1-6
length: 15
V: TRBV19
size: .

DNA: TGCGCCAGCAGCACGCCGGGGGGACACCTATACACCGGGGAGCTGTTTTTT
CDR3: CASSTPGGHLYTGELFF
D: .
J: TRBJ2-2
length: 17
V: TRBV5-1
size: .

DNA: TGTGCCAAACACCGGGACGGTATTAGCTCCTATAATTCACCCCTCCACTTT
CDR3: CAKHRDGISSYNSPLHF
D: .
J: TRBJ1-6
length: 17
V: TRBV27
size: once

DNA: TGTGCCAGCAGCTCACGGTCATATAACTATGGCTACACCTTC
CDR3: CASSSRSYNYGYTF
D: .
J: TRBJ1-2
length: 14
V: TRBV7-8
size: .

DNA: TGTGCCAGTAGTAACCGCCGGGACAGGCTTAATGAAAAACTGTTTTTT
CDR3: CASSNRRDRLNEKLFF
D: TRBD1
J: TRBJ1-4
length: 16
V: TRBV19
size: .

DNA: TGTGCCACCAGCAGAGGGCAGGGGACGAACACCGGGGAGCTGTTTTTT
CDR3: CATSRGQGTNTGELFF
D: .
J: TRBJ2-2
length: 16
V: TRBV15
size: few

DNA: TGTGCCAGTAGTATGGTGCAGGGGGTAAGTCAGCCCCAGCATTTT
CDR3: CASSMVQGVSQPQHF
D: TRBD1
J: TRBJ1-5
length: 15
V: TRBV19
size: .

DNA: TGTGCCAGCAGTTACTCCCAAGAAAATCAGCCCCAGCATTTT
CDR3: CASSYSQENQPQHF
D: .
J: TRBJ1-5
length: 14
V: TRBV6-2/TRBV6-3
size: .

DNA: TGTGCCAGCTCACCACCGGGGGCAGGGGCGCGGTCTAACACCATATATTTT
CDR3: CASSPPGAGARSNTIYF
D: .
J: TRBJ1-3
length: 17
V: TRBV18
size: .

DNA: TGTGCCAGCAGTTTGGGGGGACTCTTGGGCAATCAGCCCCAGCATTTT
CDR3: CASSLGGLLGNQPQHF
D: .
J: TRBJ1-5
length: 16
V: TRBV27
size: once

DNA: TGTGCCACCAGTGGGAACGAGGCAACCGAGGGGACCCAGTACTTC
CDR3: CATSGNEATEGTQYF
D: .
J: TRBJ2-5
length: 15
V: TRBV24-1
size: .

DNA: TGCGCCAGCAGCCCGCGGGGGGAACAGCCCCAGCATTTT
CDR3: CASSPRGEQPQHF
D: .
J: TRBJ1-5
length: 13
V: TRBV5-1
size: .

DNA: TGTGCCAGCAGCTTAGGCGGATTATCTAACTATGGCTACACCTTC
CDR3: CASSLGGLSNYGYTF
D: .
J: TRBJ1-2
length: 15
V: TRBV7-9
size: .

DNA: TGTGCCAGCAGCGTAAGCGGGGGACAGGAATCACCCCTCCACTTT
CDR3: CASSVSGGQESPLHF
D: TRBD1
J: TRBJ1-6
length: 15
V: TRBV9
size: .

DNA: TGTGCCAGCAGCTCCGCCTACGAGCAGTACTTC
CDR3: CASSSAYEQYF
D: .
J: TRBJ2-7
length: 11
V: TRBV11-2
size: .

DNA: TGTGCCATCAGTGAGGGTCTGAGCGATGAGCAGTTCTTC
CDR3: CAISEGLSDEQFF
D: .
J: TRBJ2-1
length: 13
V: TRBV10-3
size: .